This T cell receptor beta chain originates from a study of control samples from healthy donors and cancer patients. The ends were cut back, 3 bases at V and 1 base at J, with 9 bases in the middle. CDR1 is KGHSH and CDR2 is LQKENI in the germline V gene. The CDR3 is made up of 14 amino acids. Sequencing was performed with immunoSEQ multiplex PCR; in TCRdb, only in-frame clones are kept and a portion is missing. The sample carries around 150,000 clones, over 95% recorded once. The V and J genes are TRBV18 and TRBJ1-1; D gene unclear. Sequencing was carried out using blood. This receptor was identified in a woman under 40 in good health. The CDR3 DNA follows: TGTGCCAGCTCACCGATGGACGGGAACACTGAAGCTTTCTTT. Its translation: CASSPMDGNTEAFF.